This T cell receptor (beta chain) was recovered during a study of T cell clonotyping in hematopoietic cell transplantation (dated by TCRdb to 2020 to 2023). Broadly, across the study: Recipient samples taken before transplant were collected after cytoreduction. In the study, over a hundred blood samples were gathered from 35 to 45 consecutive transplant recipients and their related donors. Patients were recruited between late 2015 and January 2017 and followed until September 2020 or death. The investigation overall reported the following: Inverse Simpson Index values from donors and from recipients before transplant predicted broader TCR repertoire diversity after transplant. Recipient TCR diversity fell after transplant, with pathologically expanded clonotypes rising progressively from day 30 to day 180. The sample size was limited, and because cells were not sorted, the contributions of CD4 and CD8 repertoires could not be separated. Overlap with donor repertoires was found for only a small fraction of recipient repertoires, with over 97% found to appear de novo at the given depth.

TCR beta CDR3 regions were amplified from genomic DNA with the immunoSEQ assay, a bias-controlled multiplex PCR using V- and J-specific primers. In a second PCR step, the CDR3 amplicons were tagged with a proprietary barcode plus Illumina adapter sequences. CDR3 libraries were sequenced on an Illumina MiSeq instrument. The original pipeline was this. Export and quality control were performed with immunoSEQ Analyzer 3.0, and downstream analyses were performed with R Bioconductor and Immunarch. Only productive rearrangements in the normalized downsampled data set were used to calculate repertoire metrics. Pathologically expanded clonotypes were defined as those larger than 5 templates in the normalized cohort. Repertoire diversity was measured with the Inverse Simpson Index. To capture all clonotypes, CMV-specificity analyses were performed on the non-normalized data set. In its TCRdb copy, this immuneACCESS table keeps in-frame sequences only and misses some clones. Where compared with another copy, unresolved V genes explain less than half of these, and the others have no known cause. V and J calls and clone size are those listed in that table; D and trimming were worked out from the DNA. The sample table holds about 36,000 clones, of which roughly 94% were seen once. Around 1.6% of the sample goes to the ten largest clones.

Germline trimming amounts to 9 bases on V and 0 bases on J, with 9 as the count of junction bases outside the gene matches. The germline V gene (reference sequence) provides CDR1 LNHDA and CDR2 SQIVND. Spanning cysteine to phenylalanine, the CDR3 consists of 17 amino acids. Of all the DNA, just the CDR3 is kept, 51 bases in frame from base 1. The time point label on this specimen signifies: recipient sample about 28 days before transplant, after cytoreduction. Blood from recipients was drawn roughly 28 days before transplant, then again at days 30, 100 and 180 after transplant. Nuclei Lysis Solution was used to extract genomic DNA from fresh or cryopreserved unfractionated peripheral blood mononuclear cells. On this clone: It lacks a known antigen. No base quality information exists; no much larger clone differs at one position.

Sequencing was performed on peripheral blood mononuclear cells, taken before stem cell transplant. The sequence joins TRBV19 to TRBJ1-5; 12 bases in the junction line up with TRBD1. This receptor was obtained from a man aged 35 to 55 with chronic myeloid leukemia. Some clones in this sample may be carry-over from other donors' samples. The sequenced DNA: TGTGCCAGCCAAGGGACAGGGGGCATAAGTAGCAATCAGCCCCAGCATTTT. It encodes CASQGTGGISSNQPQHF.